This TCR beta chain was identified during a study of CD8 T cells in Susac syndrome. Study results and limitations: An acknowledgment was made by the study that its TCR sequencing and HLA analysis involved relatively few individuals.

On this clonotype: Its target is not known.

Healthy donors constituted the controls, which were matched for age and sex. Random hexamers served to reverse transcribe roughly 0.45 to 1 ug RNA. MiXCR was run by TCRdb on the immunoSEQ multiplex PCR reads, yielding one entry per CDR3 protein. The table lists tens of thousands of distinct CDR3 sequences, over 85% of them singletons. The CDR3 is 12 amino acids. Germline V gene lookup returns CDR1 SEHNR and CDR2 FQNEAQ (reference sequence). V trimming: 11 bases; J trimming: 6 bases; junction bases outside the gene matches: 7. The sequence came from a human donor in good health. The chain joins TRBV7-9 to TRBJ2-7; TRBD1 aligns across 10 bases. The specimen was CD8+ T cells from PBMCs. The CDR3 sequence is CACGTGAREQYF. CDR3 bases: TGTGCCTGCGGGACAGGGGCTCGCGAGCAGTACTTC.